Listed here is a single T cell receptor (beta chain). The source of the sample is a study of blood T cell repertoires in COVID-19. Study overall: The samples span acute and convalescent COVID-19 from the United States, Italy and Spain.

The V gene's germline CDR1 is SGHTA and CDR2 FQGNSA. The V gene end was trimmed by 5 bases and the J gene end by 7 bases; junction bases not matched to a gene: 16. The CDR3 consists of 16 residues. Generated by immunoSEQ multiplex PCR, the TCRdb table keeps only in-frame clones and is missing some. The sample has tens of thousands of clones, 84% seen once. Sequenced sample: peripheral blood. The chain is built from TRBV7-2 and TRBJ1-1; TRBD1 agrees at 7 bases. This TCR was sampled from a man in his sixties with acute or convalescent COVID-19. CDR3 region: CASSPTNGRGRNEAFF. In DNA form, the CDR3 reads TGTGCCAGCAGCCCCACCAATGGTAGGGGGCGAAATGAAGCTTTCTTT.